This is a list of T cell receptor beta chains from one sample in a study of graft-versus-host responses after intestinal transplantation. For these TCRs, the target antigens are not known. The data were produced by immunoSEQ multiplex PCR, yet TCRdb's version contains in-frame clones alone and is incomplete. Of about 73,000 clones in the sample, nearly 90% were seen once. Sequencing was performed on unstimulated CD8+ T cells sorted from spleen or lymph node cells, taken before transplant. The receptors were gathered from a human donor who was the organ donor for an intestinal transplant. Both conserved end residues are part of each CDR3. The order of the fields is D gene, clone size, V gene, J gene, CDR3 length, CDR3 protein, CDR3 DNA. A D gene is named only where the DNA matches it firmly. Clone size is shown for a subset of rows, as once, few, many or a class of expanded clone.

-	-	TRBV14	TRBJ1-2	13	CASSPAFGGLYTF	TGTGCCAGCAGCCCAGCTTTCGGTGGGCTCTACACCTTC
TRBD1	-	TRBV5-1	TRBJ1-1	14	CASSLEGQGNEAFF	TGCGCCAGCAGCTTGGAGGGACAGGGGAACGAAGCTTTCTTT
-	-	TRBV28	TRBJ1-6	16	CASSPQGSSYNSPLHF	TGTGCCAGCAGTCCCCAGGGTAGCTCCTATAATTCACCCCTCCACTTT
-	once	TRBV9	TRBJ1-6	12	CASRGGDSPLHF	TGTGCCAGCAGGGGGGGGGATTCACCCCTCCACTTT
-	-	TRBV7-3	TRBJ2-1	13	CASSFGLLNEQFF	TGTGCCAGCAGCTTTGGACTCCTCAATGAGCAGTTCTTC
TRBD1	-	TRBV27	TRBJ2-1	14	CASSSTGTGNEQFF	TGTGCCAGCAGTTCGACCGGGACAGGGAATGAGCAGTTCTTC
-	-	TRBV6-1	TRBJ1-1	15	CASSPMDGGNTEAFF	TGTGCCAGCAGTCCAATGGATGGGGGCAACACTGAAGCTTTCTTT
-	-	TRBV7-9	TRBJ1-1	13	CASSFNRVTEAFF	TGTGCCAGCAGCTTCAACAGGGTGACTGAAGCTTTCTTT
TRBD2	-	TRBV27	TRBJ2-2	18	CASSPLTEASGGAGELFF	TGTGCCAGCTCTCCCCTTACCGAGGCTAGCGGGGGGGCCGGGGAGCTGTTTTTT
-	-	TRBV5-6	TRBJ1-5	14	CASSMASSNQPQHF	TGTGCCAGCAGCATGGCCTCTAGCAATCAGCCCCAGCATTTT
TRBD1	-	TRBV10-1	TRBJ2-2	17	CASSEDRGSANTGELFF	TGCGCCAGCAGTGAGGACAGGGGGAGCGCGAACACCGGGGAGCTGTTTTTT
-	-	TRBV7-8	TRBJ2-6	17	CASSLDFGESGANVLTF	TGTGCCAGCAGCTTAGATTTCGGGGAATCCGGGGCCAACGTCCTGACTTTC
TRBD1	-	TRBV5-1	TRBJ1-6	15	CASSLDQGAGSPLHF	TGCGCCAGCAGCTTGGACCAGGGGGCGGGTTCACCCCTCCACTTT
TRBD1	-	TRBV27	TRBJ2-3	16	CASSLSLEGAGDTQYF	TGTGCCAGCAGTTTATCCCTTGAGGGGGCCGGGGATACGCAGTATTTT
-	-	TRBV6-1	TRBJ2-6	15	CASSEKSGGANVLTF	TGTGCCAGCAGTGAAAAGTCGGGGGGGGCCAACGTCCTGACTTTC
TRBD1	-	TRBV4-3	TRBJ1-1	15	CASSRTGESSTEAFF	TGCGCCAGCAGCCGAACAGGGGAGTCCAGCACTGAAGCTTTCTTT
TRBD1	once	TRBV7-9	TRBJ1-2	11	CASSSDRGDTF	TGTGCCAGCAGCTCGGACAGGGGCGACACCTTC
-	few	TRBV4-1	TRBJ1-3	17	CASSQVEGGFSGNTIYF	TGCGCCAGCAGCCAAGTTGAGGGAGGGTTCTCTGGAAACACCATATATTTT
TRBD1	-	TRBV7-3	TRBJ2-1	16	CASSYDRDSAYNEQFF	TGTGCCAGCAGCTATGACCGGGACAGCGCCTACAATGAGCAGTTCTTC
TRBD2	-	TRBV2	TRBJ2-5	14	CASTARLAEETQYF	TGTGCCAGCACCGCCAGACTAGCAGAAGAGACCCAGTACTTC
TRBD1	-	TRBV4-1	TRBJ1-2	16	CASSQDRDRTNYGYTF	TGCGCCAGCAGCCAAGATAGGGACAGGACTAACTATGGCTACACCTTC
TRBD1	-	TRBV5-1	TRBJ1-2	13	CASRAGQGGGYTF	TGCGCCAGCAGAGCGGGACAGGGAGGTGGCTACACCTTC
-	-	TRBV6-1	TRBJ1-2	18	CASSEPFSGQTSNYGYTF	TGTGCCAGCAGTGAACCTTTTTCGGGTCAGACCTCTAACTATGGCTACACCTTC
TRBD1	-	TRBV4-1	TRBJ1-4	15	CASSQRQGAYEKLFF	TGCGCCAGCAGCCAACGACAGGGGGCTTATGAAAAACTGTTTTTT
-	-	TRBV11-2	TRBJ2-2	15	CASSLEQVNTGELFF	TGTGCCAGCAGCTTAGAACAGGTCAACACCGGGGAGCTGTTTTTT
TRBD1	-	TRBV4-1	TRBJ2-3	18	CASSQLEVGGHGTDTQYF	TGCGCCAGCAGCCAATTAGAAGTAGGGGGCCACGGCACAGATACGCAGTATTTT
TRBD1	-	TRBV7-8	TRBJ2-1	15	CASSHRDRGFNEQFF	TGTGCCAGCAGCCACCGGGACAGGGGATTCAATGAGCAGTTCTTC
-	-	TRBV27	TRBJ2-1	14	CASSFGTLDNEQFF	TGTGCCAGCAGTTTTGGGACTCTCGACAATGAGCAGTTCTTC
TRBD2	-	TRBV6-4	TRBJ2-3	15	CASKGLAGSTDTQYF	TGTGCCAGCAAAGGACTAGCGGGTAGCACAGATACGCAGTATTTT
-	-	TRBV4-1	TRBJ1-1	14	CASSQEGGLAEAFF	TGCGCCAGCAGCCAAGAGGGGGGGCTCGCTGAAGCTTTCTTT
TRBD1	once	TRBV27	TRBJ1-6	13	CASSLTGDSPLHF	TGTGCCAGCAGTCTGACAGGGGATTCACCCCTCCACTTT
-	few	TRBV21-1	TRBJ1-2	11	CASRVRGSYTF	TGTGCCAGCAGGGTACGAGGGAGCTACACCTTC
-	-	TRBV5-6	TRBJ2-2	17	CASSLSVGRVNTGELFF	TGTGCCAGCAGCTTGTCGGTCGGCAGGGTGAACACCGGGGAGCTGTTTTTT
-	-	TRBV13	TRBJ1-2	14	CASSPPSPLYGYTF	TGTGCCAGCAGCCCTCCTTCCCCCCTCTATGGCTACACCTTC
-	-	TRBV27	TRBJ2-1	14	CASSLGGAYNEQFF	TGTGCCAGCAGTTTAGGGGGGGCGTACAATGAGCAGTTCTTC
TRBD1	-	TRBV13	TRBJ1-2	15	CASSRPGQGARGYTF	TGTGCCAGCAGCAGGCCGGGACAGGGGGCGCGGGGCTACACCTTC
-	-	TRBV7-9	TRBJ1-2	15	CASSLPLGRGDGYTF	TGTGCCAGCAGCCTCCCGCTTGGCAGGGGCGACGGCTACACCTTC
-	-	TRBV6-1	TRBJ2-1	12	CASSERSAVGFF	TGTGCCAGCAGTGAAAGGTCCGCGGTGGGGTTCTTC